Below, 26 T cell receptor beta chains from the same sample are listed, as sequenced in a study of T cells in Graves' hyperthyroidism and ophthalmopathy. TCR beta CDR3 regions were amplified from RNA transcripts. TCR CDR3 regions were first amplified by RT-PCR with HTBI primers. TCRdb independently ran MiXCR on the multiplex PCR reads; one entry per CDR3 protein. The sample includes about 640,000 distinct CDR3 sequences, roughly 20% of them seen just once. Sequencing was done on a sample of blood. Source of these receptors: a man under 40 with Graves' ophthalmopathy.

The V gene is TRBV19, the J gene TRBJ2-7; D is possibly TRBD2 (5 bases). The CDR3 has 14 amino acids. Germline assignment: CDR1 LNHDA and CDR2 SQIVND (reference sequence). Trimming cost V 3 bases and J 1 base, with 10 bases left between them. CDR3 residues: CASSIRAESYEQYF. The CDR3 DNA sequence: TGTGCCAGTAGTATTCGAGCGGAGTCCTACGAGCAGTACTTC.

V and J are TRBV2 and TRBJ2-7; TRBD1 or TRBD2 may be the D gene (5 bases each). Germline V gives CDR1 SNHLY, CDR2 FYNNEI. Trimming pared 7 bases from V and 6 bases from J, leaving 16 bases between. The CDR3 extends over 13 amino acids. The CDR3 region has the DNA TGTGCCAGCATCGGGGCTAGGATCGGCGAGCAGTACTTC. Translated: CASIGARIGEQYF.

This clonotype was seen a few times. This sequence joins TRBV18 and TRBJ1-1; no clear D. The CDR3 contains 13 residues. Trimming stripped 3 bases from V and 4 bases from J, with 9 bases between. Per the germline V gene, CDR1 is KGHSH and CDR2 is LQKENI. CDR3 nucleotides: TGTGCCAGCTCACCTGGCCTCGCCACTGAAGCTTTCTTT. This translates into CASSPGLATEAFF.

This clonotype was counted at least ten times. The chain is built from TRBV13 and TRBJ2-7; 11 bases are shared with TRBD1. From germline, CDR1 is PRHDT and CDR2 FYEKMQ (reference sequence). The CDR3 contains 14 residues. V lost 5 bases, J lost 6 bases, and 6 bases stayed unmatched. CDR3 residues: CASSADRGHGEQYF. The CDR3, as DNA: TGTGCCAGCAGCGCGGACAGGGGGCATGGCGAGCAGTACTTC.

This clonotype was picked up a small number of times. The chain recombines TRBV20-1 with TRBJ2-1, with 8 bases aligning to TRBD2. Germline V CDR1 and CDR2: DFQATT, SNEGSKA (reference sequence). The CDR3 is made up of 16 amino acids. The V and J ends lost 1 base and 6 bases, in that order; junction bases with no gene match: 11. The CDR3, as DNA: TGCAGTGCTAGAGCCCCCGGGATCGGGAGGGGCAATGAGCAGTTCTTC. This translates into CSARAPGIGRGNEQFF.

The chain combines TRBV20-1 with TRBJ1-6; 8 positions match TRBD1. In germline, CDR1 is DFQATT, CDR2 SNEGSKA (reference sequence). The CDR3 covers 14 residues. The ends lost 5 bases at V and 7 bases at J; junction bases unmatched: 7. Here the CDR3 reads CSAGRDRPNSPLHF. The CDR3 nucleotides are TGCAGTGCTGGCCGGGACAGGCCCAATTCACCCCTCCACTTT.

This clonotype was detected only once. A junction end diverges from the germline sequence, so it may reflect a read error. V usage is TRBV20-1 and J usage is TRBJ1-3; 8 nucleotides align to TRBD1. Germline loops: CDR1 DFQATT, CDR2 SNEGSKA (reference sequence). This CDR3 is built from 14 residues. CDR3 in DNA: TGCAGTGCTCCGGACAGGGCCTCTGGGAACACCATATATTTT. Translation: CSAPDRASGNTIYF.

CDR3 residues: CASSVGQSGTEAFF. In nucleotides, the CDR3 is TGCGCCAGCAGTGTAGGACAGAGCGGCACTGAAGCTTTCTTT. V is TRBV10-1 and J is TRBJ1-1; D is possibly TRBD1 (6 bases). Trimming shortened V by 4 bases and J by 4 bases, and 13 bases separated the two germline ends. Germline V CDR1 and CDR2: WNHNN, SYGVQD (reference sequence). The CDR3 is 14 residues long.

This clonotype was recorded a few times. The rearrangement uses TRBV19 and TRBJ1-1, with 8 bases identical to TRBD1. CDR1 and CDR2 from the germline V gene are LNHDA and SQIVND (reference sequence). V gave up 0 bases and J gave up 4 bases; unmatched junction bases: 7. The CDR3 is 16 amino acids. The CDR3 region is CASSIDRGTGGTEAFF. The CDR3 region has the DNA TGTGCCAGTAGTATAGATCGAGGAACAGGGGGCACTGAAGCTTTCTTT.

The J gene is TRBJ2-2, the V gene TRBV20-1; no clear D gene. CDR1 and CDR2 (germline): DFQATT, SNEGSKA (reference sequence). The CDR3 totals 15 residues. The V end was cut by 0 bases, the J end by 4 bases, with 12 bases between. The CDR3 DNA reads as TGCAGTGCTAGAGATCTAAAGGGATCCACCGGGGAGCTGTTTTTT. Amino acids: CSARDLKGSTGELFF.

This clonotype has a count of ten or more. This chain links TRBV28 with TRBJ1-1; 11 positions match TRBD1. Germline V gene sequence: CDR1 MDHEN, CDR2 SYDVKM. The CDR3 loop spans 16 amino acids. Trimming cost V 1 base and J 3 bases; bases outside gene matches: 4. In DNA, the CDR3 is TGTGCCAGCAGTTTATTAGGGACAGGGGGGGACACTGAAGCTTTCTTT. Protein sequence: CASSLLGTGGDTEAFF.

The J gene is TRBJ2-6, the V gene TRBV20-1; D ambiguous. The V gene's germline CDR1 is DFQATT and CDR2 SNEGSKA (reference sequence). Between the trimmed V and J ends, which lost 3 bases and 0 bases, there was a span of 9 bases. The CDR3 length is 15 residues. The CDR3 nucleotides are TGCAGTGCTAGGGCCCAGCGCTCTGGGGCCAACGTCCTGACTTTC. Its translation is CSARAQRSGANVLTF.

On this clonotype: It may be a read error: a sequence one base away is much more abundant. The chain has TRBV6-5 and TRBJ2-7; 8 bases are shared with TRBD2. CDR1 is MNHEY, CDR2 SVGAGI, per germline. After removal of 0 bases from V and 5 bases from J, the junction contained 6 bases not matched to a gene. CDR3 length equals 15 residues. CDR3 bases: TGTGCCAGCAGTTACTCGGGACCAGCGGGAGACGAGCAGTACTTC. Translation gives CASSYSGPAGDEQYF.

This clonotype was picked up many times. The J gene is TRBJ1-1, the V gene TRBV2, with D possibly matching TRBD1 (5 bases). The germline CDR1 and CDR2 sequences are SNHLY and FYNNEI. V gave up 5 bases and J gave up 0 bases, with 10 bases separating them. This CDR3 is built from 14 residues. CDR3 loop: CASSKDSMNTEAFF. The CDR3 DNA reads TGTGCCAGCAGTAAAGACAGCATGAACACTGAAGCTTTCTTT.

Many counts were recorded for this clonotype. The J gene is TRBJ1-1, the V gene TRBV30; TRBD1 might be the D (5 bases). The length of the CDR3 is 12 residues. The V gene's germline CDR1 is GTSNPN and CDR2 SVGIG (reference sequence). The ends were cut back, 7 bases at V and 1 base at J, with 10 bases in the middle. The DNA for the CDR3 is TGTGCCTCTCGGGGCAGGAACACTGAAGCTTTCTTT. Its translation: CASRGRNTEAFF.

This clonotype was seen ten or more times. The J gene is TRBJ2-7, the V gene TRBV28, with 10 bases that match TRBD1. With V trimmed by 5 bases and J by 2 bases, 9 bases remained unmatched. The CDR3 spans 16 residues. Germline assignment: CDR1 MDHEN and CDR2 SYDVKM. The CDR3 is CASSPGGQGNTYEQYF. CDR3 nucleotide sequence: TGTGCCAGCAGTCCGGGGGGACAGGGGAATACCTACGAGCAGTACTTC.

The chain uses TRBV28 and TRBJ1-5; 9 nucleotides agree with TRBD1. This CDR3 has 14 residues. Per germline, CDR1 MDHEN and CDR2 SYDVKM. With 7 bases clipped from V and 7 bases from J, the junction kept 8 bases outside the gene matches. Written as DNA, the CDR3 is TGTGCCAGCAAGGGACAGGGTGTGTGGCAGCCCCAGCATTTT. This sequence encodes CASKGQGVWQPQHF.

The table lists this clonotype with many counts. The CDR3 nucleotides read TGTGCCAGCAGTTTATTCGGGGGGCCCGACTCCTACAATGAGCAGTTCTTC. Its protein is CASSLFGGPDSYNEQFF. The chain employs TRBV28 and TRBJ2-1; D may be TRBD2 (7 bases). CDR1 is MDHEN and CDR2 is SYDVKM in the germline V gene. V gave up 1 base and J gave up 0 bases, with 13 bases separating them. The CDR3 contains 17 residues.

Ten or more counts support this clonotype. This chain connects TRBV7-2 to TRBJ2-5; D might be TRBD2 (6 bases). The CDR3 sequence is 13 residues long. Between the trimmed V and J ends, which lost 3 bases and 4 bases, there was a span of 9 bases. Looked up from germline, CDR1 is SGHTA and CDR2 is FQGNSA. CDR3 protein: CASSFGGTETQYF. The CDR3 DNA reads as TGTGCCAGCAGCTTTGGAGGGACAGAGACCCAGTACTTC.

This clonotype came up many times. The J gene is TRBJ1-2, the V gene TRBV11-2; no firm D call. The CDR3 length is 11 residues. Deletions cut 5 bases from V and 7 bases from J, with 8 bases between. CDR1 is SGHAT, CDR2 FQNNGV, per germline. This CDR3 is CASSPWVGYTF. DNA of the CDR3: TGTGCCAGCAGCCCCTGGGTTGGCTACACCTTC.

The CDR3 nucleotides are TGTGCCAGCAGTTTCCTCGTATACGAGCAGTACTTC. It is translated as CASSFLVYEQYF. The V call is TRBV28, the J call TRBJ2-7; no clear D. Germline values: CDR1 MDHEN, CDR2 SYDVKM. The V end lost 3 bases, the J end lost 4 bases, and 7 bases lay between the germline ends. The CDR3 runs to 12 residues.

This clonotype was picked up a small number of times. The chain couples TRBV12-3 or TRBV12-4 to TRBJ2-5; weak D call: TRBD2 (6 bases). CDR3 length equals 14 residues. V dropped 6 bases and J dropped 5 bases, with 16 bases sitting between them. The CDR3 region has the DNA TGTGCCAGCAGCGTGCGGGGTAGTCATGAGACCCAGTACTTC. Amino acids: CASSVRGSHETQYF.

The chain uses TRBV20-1 and TRBJ2-7; 8 bases are a match to TRBD2. CDR1 and CDR2 from the germline V gene are DFQATT and SNEGSKA (reference sequence). The CDR3 consists of 13 residues. Unmatched junction bases numbered 5, after V lost 7 bases and J lost 0 bases. CDR3 amino acids: CSVTSGYSYEQYF. The CDR3 nucleotides are TGCAGTGTCACTAGCGGTTACTCCTACGAGCAGTACTTC.

This clonotype turned up a few times. This chain connects TRBV9 to TRBJ2-1; 11 bases are a match to TRBD2. The CDR3 loop spans 14 amino acids. V lost 2 bases, J lost 6 bases, and 1 base stayed unmatched. CDR1 SGDLS and CDR2 YYNGEE come from the germline V gene. The DNA of the CDR3 is TGTGCCAGCAGCGTTAGCGGGAGGGGCAATGAGCAGTTCTTC. It specifies CASSVSGRGNEQFF.

This clonotype has only a few counts. This chain uses TRBV18 with TRBJ2-7, with D unclear. Deletions cut 2 bases from V and 2 bases from J, with 13 bases between. Germline V gene sequence: CDR1 KGHSH, CDR2 LQKENI. The CDR3 runs to 15 residues. The CDR3 DNA is TGTGCCAGCTCACCAGGCCACGCGGATACCTACGAGCAGTACTTC. The encoded protein is CASSPGHADTYEQYF.

On this clonotype: One end of the junction is discordant with germline, which a read error may explain. The CDR3 here is CANSQDGTDLSYNEQFF. CDR3 nucleotides: TGTGCCAACAGCCAAGATGGAACGGACCTCTCCTACAATGAGCAGTTCTTC. This rearrangement joins TRBV4-2 to TRBJ2-1; D gene uncertain. Looked up from germline, CDR1 is LGHNA and CDR2 is YNFKEQ. The CDR3 runs to 17 residues.